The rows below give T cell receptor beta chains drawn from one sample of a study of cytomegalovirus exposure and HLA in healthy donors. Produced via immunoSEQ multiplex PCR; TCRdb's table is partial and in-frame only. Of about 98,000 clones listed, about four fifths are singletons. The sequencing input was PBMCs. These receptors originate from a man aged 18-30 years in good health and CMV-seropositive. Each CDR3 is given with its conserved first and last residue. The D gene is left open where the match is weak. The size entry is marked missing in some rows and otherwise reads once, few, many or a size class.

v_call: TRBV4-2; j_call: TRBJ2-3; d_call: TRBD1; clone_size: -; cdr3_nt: TGTGCCAGCAGCCCACCCCGGGACAGGAGTACAGATACGCAGTATTTT; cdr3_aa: CASSPPRDRSTDTQYF
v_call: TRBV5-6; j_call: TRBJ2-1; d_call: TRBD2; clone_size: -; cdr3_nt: TGTGCCAGCAGCTTGTTTGCGGGGGACTACAATGAGCAGTTCTTC; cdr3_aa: CASSLFAGDYNEQFF
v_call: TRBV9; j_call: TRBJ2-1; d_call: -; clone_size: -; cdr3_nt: TGTGCCAGCAGCCCCACCCGGGGGGAGCAGTTCTTC; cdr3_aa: CASSPTRGEQFF
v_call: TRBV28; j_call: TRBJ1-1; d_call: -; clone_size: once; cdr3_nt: TGTGCCAGCACCCAGGGAGGGTTCTGGGGCGCTGAAGCTTTCTTT; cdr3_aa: CASTQGGFWGAEAFF
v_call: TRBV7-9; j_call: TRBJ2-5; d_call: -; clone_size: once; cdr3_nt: TGTGCCAGCAGCGAGCTACAGGGTTTCGAGACCCAGTACTTC; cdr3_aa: CASSELQGFETQYF
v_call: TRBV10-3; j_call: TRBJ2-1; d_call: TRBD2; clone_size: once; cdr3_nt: TGTGCCATCAGTGGCGGGTTAACTAGCGGAACTGACAATGAGCAGTTCTTC; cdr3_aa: CAISGGLTSGTDNEQFF
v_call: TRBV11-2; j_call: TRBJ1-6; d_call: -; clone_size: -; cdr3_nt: TGTGCCAGCAGCTTAGGAGGTGAGGGAGCGTCACCCCTCCACTTT; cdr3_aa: CASSLGGEGASPLHF
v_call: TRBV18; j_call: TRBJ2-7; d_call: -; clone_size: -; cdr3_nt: TGTGCCAGCTCACCAGAATCAAACTACTACGAGCAGTACTTC; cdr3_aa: CASSPESNYYEQYF
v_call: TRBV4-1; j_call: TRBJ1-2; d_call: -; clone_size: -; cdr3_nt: TGCGCCAGCAGCCAAGAAGGCTCCGGACATTCCTATGGCTACACCTTC; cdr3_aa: CASSQEGSGHSYGYTF
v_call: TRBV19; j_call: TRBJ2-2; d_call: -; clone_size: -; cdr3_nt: TGTGCCAGTAGTAGGACACCCAACACCGGGGAGCTGTTTTTT; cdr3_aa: CASSRTPNTGELFF
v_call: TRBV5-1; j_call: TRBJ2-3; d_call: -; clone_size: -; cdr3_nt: TGCGCCAGCAGCGTTAACACAGATACGCAGTATTTT; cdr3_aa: CASSVNTDTQYF
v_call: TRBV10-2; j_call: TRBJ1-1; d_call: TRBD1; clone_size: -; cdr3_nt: TGCGCCAGCATTCGACAGGGGGCGGGGAACACTGAAGCTTTCTTT; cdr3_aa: CASIRQGAGNTEAFF
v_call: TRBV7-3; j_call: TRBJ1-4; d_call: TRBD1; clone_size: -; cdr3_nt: TGTGCCAGCAGCGCCCAAGGGGGCCTGGGTAATGAAAAACTGTTTTTT; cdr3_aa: CASSAQGGLGNEKLFF
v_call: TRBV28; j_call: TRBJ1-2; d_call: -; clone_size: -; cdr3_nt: TGTGCCAGCAGCACCATCAAGGGGGAAGAGCTTTGGGGCTACACCTTC; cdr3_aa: CASSTIKGEELWGYTF
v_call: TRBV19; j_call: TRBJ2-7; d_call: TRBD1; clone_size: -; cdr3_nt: TGTGCCAGTAGTCTAGACTTCGACAGGGCGATCTTCGAGCAGTACTTC; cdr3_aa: CASSLDFDRAIFEQYF
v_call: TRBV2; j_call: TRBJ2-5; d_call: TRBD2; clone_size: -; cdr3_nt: TGTGCCAGCAGTGCCCAGCGGGGGGGGGAGACCCAGTACTTC; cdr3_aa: CASSAQRGGETQYF
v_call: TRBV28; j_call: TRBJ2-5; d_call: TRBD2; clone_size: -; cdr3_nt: TGTGCCAGCAAAGTGGCGGGGGGGTCCGGGACCCAGTACTTC; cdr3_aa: CASKVAGGSGTQYF
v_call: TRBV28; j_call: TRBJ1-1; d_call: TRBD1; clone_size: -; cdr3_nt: TGTGCCAGCAGCCCTAGGGACGGGACAGGGAAAAGGGGACGCACTGAAGCTTTCTTT; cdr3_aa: CASSPRDGTGKRGRTEAFF
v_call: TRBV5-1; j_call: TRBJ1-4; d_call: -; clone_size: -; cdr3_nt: TGCGCCAGCAGCTTGGGGGTCATTCCTTCCGGGATTGTAGAAGAGCTGTTTTTT; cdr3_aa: CASSLGVIPSGIVEELFF
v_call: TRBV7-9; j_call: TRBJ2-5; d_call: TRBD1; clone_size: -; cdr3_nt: TGTGCCAGCAGCTTACCCACAGGGGCAGGGGAGACCCAGTACTTC; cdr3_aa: CASSLPTGAGETQYF
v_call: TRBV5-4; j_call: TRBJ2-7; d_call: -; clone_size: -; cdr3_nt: TGTGCCAGCAGCCTGGCGACACGGGGGGCGGGCGAGCAGTACTTC; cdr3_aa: CASSLATRGAGEQYF
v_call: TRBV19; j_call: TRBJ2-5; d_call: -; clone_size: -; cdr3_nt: TGTGCCAGTAGATCGGGGGTAGGAGGGGTGGAGACCCAGTACTTC; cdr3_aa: CASRSGVGGVETQYF
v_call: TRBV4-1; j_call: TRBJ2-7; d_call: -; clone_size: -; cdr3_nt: TGCGCCAGCAGCGGCGACCCAGCGACGTTGTCAGGGTTGTTTGGATACGAGCAGTACTTC; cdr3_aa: CASSGDPATLSGLFGYEQYF
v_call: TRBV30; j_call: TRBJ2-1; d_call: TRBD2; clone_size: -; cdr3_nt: TGTGCCTGGACCCCAGCTGCGGGGGGATCTGGGGAGCAGTTCTTC; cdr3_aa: CAWTPAAGGSGEQFF
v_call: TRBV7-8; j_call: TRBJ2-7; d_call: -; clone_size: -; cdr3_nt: TGTGCCAGCGGTCTATTTCTCTCCTACGAGCAGTACTTC; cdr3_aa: CASGLFLSYEQYF
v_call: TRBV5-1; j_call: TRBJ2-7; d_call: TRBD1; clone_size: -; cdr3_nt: TGCGCCAGCAGCTTGGCATGGGGGACAGTTACCTACGAGCAGTACTTC; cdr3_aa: CASSLAWGTVTYEQYF